This record covers a single T cell receptor (beta chain). This clone's antigen is unknown. No qualities accompany the bases; no much larger clone lies one base away. This sample stems from a study of cytomegalovirus exposure and HLA in healthy donors listed by TCRdb under 2017. Regarding the study in general: According to a later analysis, one platform produced both the 110 or so validation repertoires and the roughly 640 repertoires of the first cohort. In addition to the first cohort of several hundred subjects, a separate validation cohort of over 90 different subjects was used. To predict cytomegalovirus infection status, the study combined high-throughput TCR immunosequencing, statistical association of individual TCRs with disease status, and machine learning. The study aimed to test whether signatures of past pathogen exposure could be identified by cataloging public T cell receptors.

Looking up the germline V gene (reference sequence) yields CDR1 LNHDA and CDR2 SQIVND. The CDR3 contains 14 residues, cysteine and phenylalanine counted. Here the CDR3 DNA is all that survives: 42 bases in frame from base 1. V and J are trimmed by 6 bases and 6 bases, and the gene matches miss 9 bases of the junction. The donors belonged to the validation cohort of under 150 subjects, which was separate from the roughly 700-subject first cohort. What the authors observed across the whole study: A later analysis had no HLA typing for the validation cohort, so co-occurrence there was scored across all 120 repertoires. Of the cluster scores, about 94% were above 0 in a later analysis, which found that TCRs clustered in the first cohort also tended to co-occur in the roughly 130 validation repertoires. The authors suggested that the approach could potentially be extended to other disease states and immunological phenotypes. In vitro tests confirmed that a few of the cytomegalovirus-associated TCR beta chains recognize cytomegalovirus antigens. Cytomegalovirus status was reported to be diagnosed by the classifier with high specificity and sensitivity in both the original and validation cohorts. The study gave a list of 150 to 200 TCR beta chains associated with cytomegalovirus. While some public TCRs were present in many individuals, most TCR sequences turned up only very rarely across donors.

To prepare the library, the immunoSEQ multiplex PCR assay was applied. As for how the authors treated the data: A statistical classification framework was developed to diagnose cytomegalovirus status using the catalog of TCR beta chain sequences. TCRdb mirrors the immuneACCESS table, restricted to in-frame sequences. Some clones are absent from its copies; in checked studies, under half trace to an unresolved V gene, and the reason for the others is unknown. V and J calls plus clone size are reproduced from that table; the DNA served to infer D and trimming. Within this sample are around 300,000 clones, with 88% of them counted one time only. The leading ten clones occupy approximately 0.95% of the sample.

This receptor chain uses TRBV19 and TRBJ2-7; 9 of the junction bases match TRBD1. The source of this sequence is a man aged 25 to 45 in good health and CMV-seronegative. The specimen sequenced was PBMCs. At the DNA level, the sequence is TGTGCCAGTAGAGCCGGGACAGGGATTCCCGAGCAGTACTTC. Translated, it gives CASRAGTGIPEQYF.